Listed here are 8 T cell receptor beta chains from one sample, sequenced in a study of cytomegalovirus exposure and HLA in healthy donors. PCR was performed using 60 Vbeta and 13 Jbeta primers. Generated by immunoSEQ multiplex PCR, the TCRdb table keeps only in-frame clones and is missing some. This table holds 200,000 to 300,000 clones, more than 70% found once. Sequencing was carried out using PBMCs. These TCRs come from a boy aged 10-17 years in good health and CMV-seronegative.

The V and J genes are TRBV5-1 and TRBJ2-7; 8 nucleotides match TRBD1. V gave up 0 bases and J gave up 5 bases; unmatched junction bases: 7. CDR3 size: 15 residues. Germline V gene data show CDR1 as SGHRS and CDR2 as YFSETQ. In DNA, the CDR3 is TGCGCCAGCAGCTTGGCGGGGACAGGTCTTAACGAGCAGTACTTC. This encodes CASSLAGTGLNEQYF.

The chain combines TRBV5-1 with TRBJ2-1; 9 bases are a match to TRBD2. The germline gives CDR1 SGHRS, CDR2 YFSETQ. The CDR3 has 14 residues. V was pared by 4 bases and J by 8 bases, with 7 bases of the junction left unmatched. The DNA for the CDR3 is TGCGCCAGCAGCCCCGGGACTAGCTCGGATGAGCAGTTCTTC. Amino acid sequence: CASSPGTSSDEQFF.

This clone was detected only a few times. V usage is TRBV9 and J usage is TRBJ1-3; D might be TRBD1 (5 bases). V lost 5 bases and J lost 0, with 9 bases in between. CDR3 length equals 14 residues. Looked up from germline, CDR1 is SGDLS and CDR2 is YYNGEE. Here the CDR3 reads CASRKGISGNTIYF. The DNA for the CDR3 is TGTGCCAGCAGGAAGGGGATCTCTGGAAACACCATATATTTT.

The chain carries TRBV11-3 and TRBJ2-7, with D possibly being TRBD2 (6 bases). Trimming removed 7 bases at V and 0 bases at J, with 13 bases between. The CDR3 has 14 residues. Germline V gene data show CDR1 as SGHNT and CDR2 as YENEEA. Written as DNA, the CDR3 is TGTGCCAGCAATAGCGGCTCGAGCTCCTACGAGCAGTACTTC. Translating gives CASNSGSSSYEQYF.

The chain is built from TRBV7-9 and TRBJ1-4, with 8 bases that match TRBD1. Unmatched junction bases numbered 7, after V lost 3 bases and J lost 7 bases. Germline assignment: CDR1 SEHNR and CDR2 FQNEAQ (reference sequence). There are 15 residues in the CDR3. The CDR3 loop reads CASSFGQGASEKLFF. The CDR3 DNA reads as TGTGCCAGCAGCTTCGGGCAGGGGGCGAGTGAAAAACTGTTTTTT.

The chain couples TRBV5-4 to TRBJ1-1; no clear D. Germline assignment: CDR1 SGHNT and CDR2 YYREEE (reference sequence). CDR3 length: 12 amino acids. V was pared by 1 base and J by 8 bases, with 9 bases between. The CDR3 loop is CASSLQADEAFF. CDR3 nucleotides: TGTGCCAGCAGCTTGCAAGCGGACGAAGCTTTCTTT.

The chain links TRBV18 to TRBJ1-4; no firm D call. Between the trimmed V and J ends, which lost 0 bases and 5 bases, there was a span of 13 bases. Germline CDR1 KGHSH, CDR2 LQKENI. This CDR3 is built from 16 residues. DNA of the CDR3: TGTGCCAGCTCACCACCGGCGGGCGGCCCGAATGAAAAACTGTTTTTT. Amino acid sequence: CASSPPAGGPNEKLFF.

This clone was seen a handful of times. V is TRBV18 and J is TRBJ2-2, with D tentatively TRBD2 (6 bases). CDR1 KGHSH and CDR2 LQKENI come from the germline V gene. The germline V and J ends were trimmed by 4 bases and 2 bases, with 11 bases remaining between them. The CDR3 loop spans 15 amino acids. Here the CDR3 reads CASSRGGDNTGELFF. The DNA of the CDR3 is TGTGCCAGCTCACGCGGCGGGGATAACACCGGGGAGCTGTTTTTT. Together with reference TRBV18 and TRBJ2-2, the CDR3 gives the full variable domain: NAGVMQNPRHLVRRRGQEARLRCSPMKGHSHVYWYRQLPEEGLKFMVYLQKENIIDESGMPKERFSAEFPKEGPSILRIQQVVRGDSAAYFCASSRGGDNTGELFFGEGSRLTVL.